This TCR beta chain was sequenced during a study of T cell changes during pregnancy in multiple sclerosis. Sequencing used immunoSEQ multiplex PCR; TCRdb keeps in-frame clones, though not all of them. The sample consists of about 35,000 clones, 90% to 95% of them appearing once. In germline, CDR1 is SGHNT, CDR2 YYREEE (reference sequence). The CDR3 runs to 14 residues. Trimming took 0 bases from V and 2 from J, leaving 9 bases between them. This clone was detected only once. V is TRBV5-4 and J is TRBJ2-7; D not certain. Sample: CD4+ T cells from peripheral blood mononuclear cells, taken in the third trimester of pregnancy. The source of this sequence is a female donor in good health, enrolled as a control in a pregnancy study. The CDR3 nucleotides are TGTGCCAGCAGCTTGGTCCAAACTCCCTACGAGCAGTACTTC. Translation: CASSLVQTPYEQYF.